This T cell receptor beta chain emerged from a study of T-cell memory formation after mild COVID-19. TCRdb re-derived calls from the 5' RACE reads in MiXCR, one entry per CDR3 protein. The data contain about 170,000 distinct CDR3 sequences, approximately 13% of them singletons. CDR3 length equals 15 residues. V lost 2 bases to trimming and J lost 2 bases, with 13 bases between them. CDR1 and CDR2 (germline): MNHEY, SVGEGT. This chain links TRBV6-2 or TRBV6-3 with TRBJ2-7, with D perhaps being TRBD1 or TRBD2 (5 bases each). Sequenced material: PBMCs or a T cell subset sorted from them (not recorded which). The TCR comes from a young man who had mild COVID-19 (a few samples of this study predate the infection). Cell type and time point are not known. CDR3 bases: TGTGCCAGCAGTTACCCCCGGCAGGGAGCCTACGAGCAGTACTTC. Residues: CASSYPRQGAYEQYF.